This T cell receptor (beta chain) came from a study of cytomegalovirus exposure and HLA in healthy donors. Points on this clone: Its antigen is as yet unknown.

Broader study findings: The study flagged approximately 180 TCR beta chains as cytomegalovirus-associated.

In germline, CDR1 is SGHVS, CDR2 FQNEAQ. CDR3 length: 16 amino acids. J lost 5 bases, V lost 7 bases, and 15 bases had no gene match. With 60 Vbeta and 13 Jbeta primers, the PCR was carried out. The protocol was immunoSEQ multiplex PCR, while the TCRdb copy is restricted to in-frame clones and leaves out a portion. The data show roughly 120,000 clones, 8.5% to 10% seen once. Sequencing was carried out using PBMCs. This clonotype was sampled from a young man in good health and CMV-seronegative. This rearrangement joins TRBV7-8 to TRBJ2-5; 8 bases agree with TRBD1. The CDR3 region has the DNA TGTGCCAGCATCAGGGGGCGTACGATTTTTGGGGAGACCCAGTACTTC. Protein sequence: CASIRGRTIFGETQYF.